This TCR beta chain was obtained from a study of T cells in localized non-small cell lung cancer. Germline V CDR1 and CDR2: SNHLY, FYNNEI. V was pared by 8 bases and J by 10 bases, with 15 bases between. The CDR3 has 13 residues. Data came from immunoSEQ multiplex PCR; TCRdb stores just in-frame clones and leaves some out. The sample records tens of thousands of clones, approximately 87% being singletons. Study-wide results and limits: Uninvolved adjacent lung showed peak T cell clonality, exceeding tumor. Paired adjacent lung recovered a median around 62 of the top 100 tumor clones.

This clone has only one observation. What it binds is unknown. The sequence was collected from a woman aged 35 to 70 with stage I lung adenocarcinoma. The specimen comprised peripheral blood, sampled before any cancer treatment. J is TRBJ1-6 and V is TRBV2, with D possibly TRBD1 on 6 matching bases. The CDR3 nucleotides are TGTGCCAGCGGGGGGCAGCCACCATCACCCCTCCACTTT. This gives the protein CASGGQPPSPLHF.